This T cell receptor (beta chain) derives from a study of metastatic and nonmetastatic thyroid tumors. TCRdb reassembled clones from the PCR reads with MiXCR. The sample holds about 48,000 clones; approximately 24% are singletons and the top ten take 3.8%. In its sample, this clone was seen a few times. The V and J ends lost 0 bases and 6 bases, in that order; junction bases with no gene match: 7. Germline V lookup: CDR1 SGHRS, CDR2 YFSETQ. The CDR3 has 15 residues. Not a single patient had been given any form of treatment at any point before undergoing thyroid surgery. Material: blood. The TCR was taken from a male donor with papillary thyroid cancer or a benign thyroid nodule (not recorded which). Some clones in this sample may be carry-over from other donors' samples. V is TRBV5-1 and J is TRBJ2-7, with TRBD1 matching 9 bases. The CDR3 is CASSLGRTGDSEQYF. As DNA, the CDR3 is TGCGCCAGCAGCTTGGGAAGGACAGGGGATAGCGAGCAGTACTTC.